The 17 T cell receptor beta chains below were found in one sample sequenced in a study of control samples from healthy donors and cancer patients. Profiling relied on immunoSEQ multiplex PCR, and the TCRdb table lists in-frame clones only, not all of them. Of roughly 370,000 clones listed, roughly 90% are singletons. The sequenced sample was PBMCs. The source is a man aged 35-49 years with head and neck cancer.

V gene TRBV5-1 combines with J gene TRBJ1-6; D is uncertain. This CDR3 contains 15 residues. V dropped 0 bases and J dropped 4 bases, with 8 bases sitting between them. CDR1 SGHRS and CDR2 YFSETQ come from the germline V gene. The CDR3 region is CASSLEAVYNSPLHF. DNA for the CDR3: TGCGCCAGCAGCTTGGAGGCTGTTTATAATTCACCCCTCCACTTT.

This clone has a handful of counts. An end of the junction does not agree with germline; a read error may underlie this. The chain uses TRBV6-1 and TRBJ2-2; D not resolved. CDR3 length equals 12 residues. Germline V lookup: CDR1 MNHNS, CDR2 SASEGT. In DNA form, the CDR3 reads TGTGCCAGCAGGGAAGAGACCGGGGAGCTGTTTTTT. Protein sequence: CASREETGELFF.

This chain joins TRBV6-5 and TRBJ2-2; 11 bases map to TRBD1. Germline-derived CDR1 and CDR2 are MNHEY and SVGAGI. J was trimmed by 7 bases and V by 5 bases; bases with no gene match: 6. The CDR3 is 15 residues long. The CDR3 region has the DNA TGTGCCAGCAGTCCGGACAGGGGGCGGAGCGGGGAGCTGTTTTTT. Amino acids: CASSPDRGRSGELFF.

This clone was picked up a small number of times. V and J are TRBV19 and TRBJ2-2; TRBD2 aligns across 7 bases. The germline V gene encodes CDR1 LNHDA and CDR2 SQIVND (reference sequence). The trim removed 1 base at V and 3 bases at J, leaving 5 bases unmatched. This CDR3 has 16 amino acids. In DNA, the CDR3 is TGTGCCAGTAGTATAGCCAGCGGGGCACACACCGGGGAGCTGTTTTTT. The encoded protein is CASSIASGAHTGELFF.

This clone was seen just once. This chain connects TRBV4-2 to TRBJ2-1; D perhaps matches TRBD2 (5 bases). Germline-derived CDR1 and CDR2 are LGHNA and YNFKEQ. The CDR3 spans 14 residues. V lost 1 base, J lost 9 bases, and 13 bases lay in between. The CDR3 loop reads CASSQGRLAIEQFF. The DNA of the CDR3 is TGTGCCAGCAGCCAAGGGCGTCTAGCTATTGAGCAGTTCTTC.

The chain joins TRBV28 to TRBJ1-1; the match to TRBD1 covers 10 bases. CDR3 length equals 15 residues. V shed 10 bases, J shed 2 bases, and the junction held 10 bases outside the gene matches. Germline V gives CDR1 MDHEN, CDR2 SYDVKM. Here the CDR3 reads CATVLGTGVNTEAFF. The CDR3 DNA follows: TGTGCCACCGTTTTGGGGACAGGGGTTAACACTGAAGCTTTCTTT.

The genes are TRBV9 and TRBJ2-2, with 7 bases that match TRBD1. V dropped 3 bases and J dropped 1; count of bases not matched to a gene: 3. CDR1 is SGDLS, CDR2 YYNGEE, per germline. CDR3 length: 15 residues. CDR3 nucleotide sequence: TGTGCCAGCAGCGCCAGGACAGGGAACACCGGGGAGCTGTTTTTT. Its protein product is CASSARTGNTGELFF.

V usage is TRBV18 and J usage is TRBJ1-6; D gene uncertain. Between the trimmed V and J ends, which lost 1 base and 8 bases, there was a span of 6 bases. The CDR3 contains 13 residues. The germline V gene has CDR1 KGHSH and CDR2 LQKENI. Here the CDR3 reads CASSPLGYSPLHF. Written as DNA, the CDR3 is TGTGCCAGCTCACCACTGGGGTATTCACCCCTCCACTTT.

This clone is a singleton in its sample. The chain has TRBV7-3 and TRBJ2-1, with D possibly being TRBD1 or TRBD2 (5 bases each). CDR1 is SGHTA, CDR2 FQGTGA, per germline. The CDR3 loop spans 14 amino acids. Trimming removed 3 bases at V and 8 bases at J, with 14 bases between. The CDR3, as DNA: TGTGCCAGCAGCTTGCTCTGGGGGATTGATGAGCAGTTCTTC. It specifies CASSLLWGIDEQFF.

This chain links TRBV7-2 with TRBJ2-1, with unresolved D. The length of the CDR3 is 11 residues. Germline CDR1 SGHTA, CDR2 FQGNSA. The V end lost 2 bases, the J end lost 9 bases, and 5 bases lay between the germline ends. CDR3 DNA: TGTGCCAGCAGCTTATCCCGTGAGCAGTTCTTC. As protein: CASSLSREQFF.

The chain uses TRBV14 and TRBJ1-5; 10 positions agree with TRBD1. Germline CDR1 reads SGHDN; CDR2 reads FVKESK. Trimming removed 4 bases from V and 0 bases from J; junction bases left unmatched: 12. The CDR3 is 19 residues long. The CDR3 reads CASSLPPTGGGISNQPQHF. In DNA, the CDR3 is TGTGCCAGCAGCCTACCACCGACAGGGGGCGGAATTAGCAATCAGCCCCAGCATTTT.

V gene TRBV30 combines with J gene TRBJ2-3, with D perhaps matching TRBD2 (6 bases). The CDR3 is made up of 14 amino acids. V lost 3 bases, J lost 0 bases, and 10 bases lay in between. CDR1 is GTSNPN and CDR2 is SVGIG in the germline V gene (reference sequence). CDR3 DNA sequence: TGTGCCTGGAGGTCGGGGGTTAGCACAGATACGCAGTATTTT. Translated, it gives CAWRSGVSTDTQYF. Full variable domain (remainder filled in from reference TRBV30 and TRBJ2-3): SQTIHQWPATLVQPVGSPLSLECTVEGTSNPNLYWYRQAAGRGLQLLFYSVGIGQISSEVPQNLSASRPQDRQFILSSKKLLLSDSGFYLCAWRSGVSTDTQYFGPGTRLTVL.

The V call is TRBV19, the J call TRBJ1-5, with D unclear. CDR3 length: 13 amino acids. Per the germline V gene, CDR1 is LNHDA and CDR2 is SQIVND (reference sequence). Trimming removed 7 bases at V and 4 bases at J, with 11 bases between. This chain's CDR3 is CASTPVQNQPQHF. CDR3 DNA: TGTGCCAGTACCCCGGTCCAGAATCAGCCCCAGCATTTT.

V usage is TRBV7-2 and J usage is TRBJ1-4; D not certain. This CDR3 has 13 amino acids. The V gene's germline CDR1 is SGHTA and CDR2 FQGNSA. The V end lost 1 base, the J end lost 5 bases, and 5 bases lay between the germline ends. The CDR3 DNA follows: TGTGCCAGCAGCTTAGACCAAAATGAAAAACTGTTTTTT. It specifies CASSLDQNEKLFF.

The rearrangement joins TRBV9 to TRBJ2-1; D ambiguous. CDR1 and CDR2 (germline): SGDLS, YYNGEE. Trimming removed 4 bases from V and 8 bases from J, with 10 bases in between. The CDR3 extends over 12 amino acids. CDR3 DNA: TGTGCCAGCAGCACCGCTAGAGATGAGCAGTTCTTC. Amino acid sequence: CASSTARDEQFF. Full variable domain (remainder filled in from reference TRBV9 and TRBJ2-1): DSGVTQTPKHLITATGQRVTLRCSPRSGDLSVYWYQQSLDQGLQFLIQYYNGEERAKGNILERFSAQQFPDLHSELNLSSLELGDSALYFCASSTARDEQFFGPGTRLTVL.

This clone was seen only once. This sequence joins TRBV7-8 and TRBJ2-3; 9 bases map to TRBD1. V trimming: 5 bases; J trimming: 4 bases; junction bases outside the gene matches: 7. The CDR3 is 15 amino acids. The V gene's germline CDR1 is SGHVS and CDR2 FQNEAQ. The CDR3 sequence is CASSPHRGRSDTQYF. The CDR3 nucleotides are TGTGCCAGCAGCCCCCACAGGGGGCGCTCAGATACGCAGTATTTT.

The rearrangement links TRBV5-1 to TRBJ2-1; 11 bases line up with TRBD2. CDR3 size: 18 residues. J lost 0 bases, V lost 0 bases, and 5 bases had no gene match. Per germline, CDR1 SGHRS and CDR2 YFSETQ. The CDR3 here is CASSLGLAGLSSYNEQFF. The DNA of the CDR3 is TGCGCCAGCAGCTTGGGACTAGCGGGGCTTAGCTCCTACAATGAGCAGTTCTTC.